A single sample gave rise to the 7 T cell receptor beta chains below, sequenced in a study of cytomegalovirus exposure and HLA in healthy donors. Primers: 60 Vbeta forward and 13 Jbeta reverse. TCRdb's table, derived via immunoSEQ multiplex PCR, lists solely in-frame clones and lacks some. The data hold just over 70,000 clones, with just under 75% observed a single time. The sequenced material came from PBMCs. These receptors originate from a human donor in good health.

The chain employs TRBV7-9 and TRBJ2-1; 7 nucleotides line up with TRBD1. The junction had 2 bases not matched to a gene; V was cut back by 5 bases and J by 1 base. The CDR3 is 14 residues long. Germline CDR1 is SEHNR and CDR2 is FQNEAQ (reference sequence). CDR3 protein: CASSPRGSYNEQFF. Here the CDR3 DNA reads TGTGCCAGCAGCCCCAGGGGGTCCTACAATGAGCAGTTCTTC.

The chain combines TRBV27 with TRBJ1-5; 12 nucleotides align to TRBD1. This CDR3 is 15 amino acids long. The V segment lost 6 bases and the J segment 4 bases; nucleotides outside the gene matches: 4. Germline CDR1 is MNHEY and CDR2 is SMNVEV (reference sequence). The CDR3 sequence is CASRGQGALNQPQHF. CDR3 sequence (DNA): TGTGCCAGCAGGGGACAGGGGGCCCTTAATCAGCCCCAGCATTTT.

The chain is built from TRBV5-1 and TRBJ1-2; 10 nucleotides line up with TRBD1. Looked up from germline, CDR1 is SGHRS and CDR2 is YFSETQ. This CDR3 is 17 amino acids long. The J segment lost 3 bases and the V segment lost 1 base, leaving 9 bases of the junction unmatched. The CDR3 bases are TGCGCCAGCAGCTTGTCCCCTCCGGGACAGGGGTACTATGGCTACACCTTC. This sequence encodes CASSLSPPGQGYYGYTF. The full variable domain, completed using reference TRBV5-1 and TRBJ1-2, is KAGVTQTPRYLIKTRGQQVTLSCSPISGHRSVSWYQQTPGQGLQFLFEYFSETQRNKGNFPGRFSGRQFSNSRSEMNVSTLELGDSALYLCASSLSPPGQGYYGYTFGSGTRLTVV.

This clone was detected a few times. In DNA form, the CDR3 reads TGCGCCAGCAGCTTGACAGGGGGAGTGGCTGAAGCTTTCTTT. Encoded protein: CASSLTGGVAEAFF. This chain uses TRBV5-1 with TRBJ1-1, with TRBD1 matching 8 bases. The CDR3 sequence is 14 residues long. CDR1 and CDR2 from the germline V gene are SGHRS and YFSETQ. V was clipped by 1 base and J by 6 bases; unmatched bases: 5.

The V and J genes are TRBV19 and TRBJ2-2, with 8 positions matching TRBD1. The CDR3 contains 16 residues. CDR1 and CDR2 (germline): LNHDA, SQIVND (reference sequence). Trimming at V came to 6 bases and at J to 2 bases, leaving 8 bases not matched to a gene. This CDR3 is CASSPGGAVNTGELFF. The CDR3 bases are TGTGCCAGTAGCCCAGGGGGCGCAGTTAACACCGGGGAGCTGTTTTTT.

The V gene is TRBV7-8, the J gene TRBJ1-1; D gene uncertain. V gave up 1 base and J gave up 2 bases, with 14 bases separating them. The CDR3 is made up of 16 amino acids. Germline loops: CDR1 SGHVS, CDR2 FQNEAQ. Here the CDR3 DNA reads TGTGCCAGCAGCTTAGGGGTGGGAGGGTTAAACACTGAAGCTTTCTTT. Translating gives CASSLGVGGLNTEAFF.

The chain joins TRBV6-1 to TRBJ2-1; maybe TRBD2 (5 bases). Between the trimmed V and J ends, which lost 2 bases and 6 bases, there was a span of 11 bases. The CDR3 runs 14 residues. The germline gives CDR1 MNHNS, CDR2 SASEGT. Written as DNA, the CDR3 is TGTGCCAGCAGTGAACTCGGACTGTTCAATGAGCAGTTCTTC. Translated, it gives CASSELGLFNEQFF.